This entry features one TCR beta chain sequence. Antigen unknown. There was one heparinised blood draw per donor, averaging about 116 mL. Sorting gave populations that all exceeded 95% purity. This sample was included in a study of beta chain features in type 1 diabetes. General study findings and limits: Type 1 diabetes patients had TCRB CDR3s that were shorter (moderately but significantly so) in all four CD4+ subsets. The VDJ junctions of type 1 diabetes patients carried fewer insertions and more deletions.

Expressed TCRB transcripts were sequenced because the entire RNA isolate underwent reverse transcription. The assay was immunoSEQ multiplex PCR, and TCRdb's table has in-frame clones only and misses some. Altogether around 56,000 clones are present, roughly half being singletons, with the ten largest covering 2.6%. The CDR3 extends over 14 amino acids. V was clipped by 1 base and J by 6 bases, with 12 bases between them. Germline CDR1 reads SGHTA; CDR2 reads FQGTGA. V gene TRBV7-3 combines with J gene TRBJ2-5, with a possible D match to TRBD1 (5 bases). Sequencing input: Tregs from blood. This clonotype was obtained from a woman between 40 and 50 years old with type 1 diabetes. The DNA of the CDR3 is TGTGCCAGCAGCTTAATAGGCCCAGGGAAGACCCAGTACTTC. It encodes CASSLIGPGKTQYF.